One sample yielded the 23 T cell receptor beta chains listed below, sequenced in a study of blood T cells in healthy people across ages. Through a sample-barcoded 5' primer and a J-beta primer mix, a second PCR was run for roughly 6 to 12 cycles. Each CDR3 protein is one row after TCRdb ran MiXCR on the 5' RACE reads. In the table there are 700,000 to 1,000,000 distinct CDR3 sequences, roughly 44% of which are singletons. Sequenced sample: blood. The origin of the receptors is a man aged 55 to 70 in good health.

The V gene is TRBV29-1, the J gene TRBJ2-7; 10 bases are shared with TRBD1. After removal of 2 bases from V and 6 bases from J, the junction contained 31 bases not matched to a gene. CDR1 and CDR2 (germline): SQVTM, ANQGSEA. The CDR3 has 22 amino acids. As DNA, the CDR3 is TGCAGCGTTGAATTTAGGCGAGGGGGGATAAGAAGACAGGGGGCAGCGAGATGCGAGCAGTACTTC. Its protein is CSVEFRRGGIRRQGAARCEQYF.

V is TRBV7-2 and J is TRBJ1-2; 8 bases match TRBD1. Germline-derived CDR1 and CDR2 are SGHTA and FQGNSA. The CDR3 has 12 residues. V shed 8 bases and J 7 bases; nucleotides not matched to a gene: 6. DNA of the CDR3: TGTGCCAGCCGGGACAGGTTGGGTGGCTACACCTTC. Translating it yields CASRDRLGGYTF.

The V and J genes are TRBV5-4 and TRBJ2-3; TRBD2 matches at 10 bases. V lost 3 bases and J lost 2; bases outside the gene matches: 6. CDR1 is SGHNT, CDR2 YYREEE, per germline (reference sequence). The CDR3 has 16 residues. Here the CDR3 reads CASSSKLAGPTDTQYF. The CDR3 nucleotides are TGTGCCAGCAGCTCAAAACTAGCGGGGCCCACAGATACGCAGTATTTT.

The chain links TRBV2 to TRBJ2-5; maybe TRBD1 (5 bases). This CDR3 spans 14 amino acids. In germline, CDR1 is SNHLY, CDR2 FYNNEI. Trimming cost V 5 bases and J 7 bases, with 17 bases left between them. CDR3 DNA: TGTGCCAGCAGTATGACAGTGGAGTCGGGGACCCAGTACTTC. Its protein product is CASSMTVESGTQYF.

The V call is TRBV6-2 or TRBV6-3, the J call TRBJ2-3; 10 bases match TRBD1. CDR1 and CDR2 from the germline V gene are MNHEY and SVGEGT. The V gene end was trimmed by 5 bases and the J gene end by 4 bases; junction bases not matched to a gene: 12. The CDR3 is made up of 17 amino acids. The CDR3 spells CASSDWDGTGAADTQYF. CDR3 bases: TGTGCCAGCAGTGACTGGGACGGGACAGGGGCCGCAGATACGCAGTATTTT.

This clonotype has more than one count but fewer than ten. CDR3 in DNA: TGTGCCAGCAGCCGGGGACTGGCTGGGGCCAACGTCCTGACTTTC. Translation: CASSRGLAGANVLTF. This chain links TRBV13 with TRBJ2-6, with D perhaps TRBD2 (6 bases). The V gene lost 5 bases and the J gene lost 2 bases, with 10 bases spanning the gap. From germline, CDR1 is PRHDT and CDR2 FYEKMQ (reference sequence). The CDR3 contains 15 residues.

This clonotype occurred a few times. The rearrangement uses TRBV2 and TRBJ2-7; 7 nucleotides agree with TRBD1. The V and J ends lost 5 bases and 2 bases, in that order; junction bases with no gene match: 9. Germline CDR1 and CDR2: SNHLY and FYNNEI. The CDR3 length is 15 residues. As DNA, the CDR3 is TGTGCCAGCAGTCGATTAGGAGGACAGGCCTACGAGCAGTACTTC. Encoded protein: CASSRLGGQAYEQYF.

This chain connects TRBV7-9 to TRBJ2-1; D is unresolved. Germline V gene sequence: CDR1 SEHNR, CDR2 FQNEAQ (reference sequence). The CDR3 is 12 residues long. Trimming stripped 0 bases from V and 9 bases from J, with 6 bases between. CDR3 loop: CASSLARSEQFF. Here the CDR3 DNA reads TGTGCCAGCAGCTTAGCGAGGAGTGAGCAGTTCTTC.

The rearrangement joins TRBV12-3 or TRBV12-4 to TRBJ2-3; 9 nucleotides align to TRBD1. V dropped 5 bases and J dropped 4; count of bases not matched to a gene: 10. CDR3 size: 16 residues. CDR3 nucleotides: TGTGCCAGCAGTACGTTCCGGGACAGGGTACCAGATACGCAGTATTTT. This translates into CASSTFRDRVPDTQYF.

This clonotype was counted only a few times. V and J are TRBV7-2 and TRBJ2-7; maybe TRBD1 (5 bases). Per germline, CDR1 SGHTA and CDR2 FQGNSA. Trimming pared 1 base from V and 3 bases from J, leaving 10 bases between. The CDR3 length is 14 residues. The CDR3 nucleotides are TGTGCCAGCAGCTTAGGACAGTCCATCTACGAGCAGTACTTC. This encodes CASSLGQSIYEQYF. The full variable domain, completed using reference TRBV7-2 and TRBJ2-7, is GAGVSQSPSNKVTEKGKDVELRCDPISGHTALYWYRQSLGQGLEFLIYFQGNSAPDKSGLPSDRFSAERTGGSVSTLTIQRTQQEDSAVYLCASSLGQSIYEQYFGPGTRLTVT.

The chain has TRBV3-1 and TRBJ2-1; D not resolved. There are 13 residues in the CDR3. The V end lost 6 bases, the J end lost 4 bases, and 10 bases lay between the germline ends. Germline assignment: CDR1 LGHDT and CDR2 YNNKEL (reference sequence). The CDR3 region is CASRMAAYNEQFF. The CDR3 DNA sequence: TGTGCCAGCAGAATGGCAGCTTACAATGAGCAGTTCTTC.

The gene calls are TRBV3-1 and TRBJ2-5, with a tentative D call TRBD2 (6 bases). Judging by the DNA end, TRBJ2-7 fits better; the J call may be wrong. CDR3 size: 14 residues. Looked up from germline, CDR1 is LGHDT and CDR2 is YNNKEL (reference sequence). The CDR3 loop reads CASSQDPGTLEQYF. CDR3 nucleotide sequence: TGTGCCAGCAGCCAAGACCCAGGGACTCTCGAGCAGTACTTC.

The J gene is TRBJ1-5, the V gene TRBV29-1, with a weak D call TRBD1 (6 bases). CDR1 is SQVTM and CDR2 is ANQGSEA in the germline V gene. V was cut by 6 bases and J by 7 bases, with 16 bases left in between. CDR3 size: 13 residues. This CDR3 reads CSVLGGAGQPQHF. The CDR3 nucleotides are TGCAGCGTCTTGGGGGGGGCAGGGCAGCCCCAGCATTTT. The variable domain in full, with the rest retrieved from reference TRBV29-1 and TRBJ1-5, is SAVISQKPSRDICQRGTSLTIQCQVDSQVTMMFWYRQQPGQSLTLIATANQGSEATYESGFVIDKFPISRPNLTFSTLTVSNMSPEDSSIYLCSVLGGAGQPQHFGDGTRLSIL.

Many counts were recorded for this clonotype. V and J are TRBV20-1 and TRBJ1-2; 8 nucleotides line up with TRBD1. J gave up 5 bases and V 0 bases, and 11 bases lay outside the gene matches. CDR1 DFQATT and CDR2 SNEGSKA come from the germline V gene (reference sequence). This CDR3 region has 16 residues. The CDR3: CSARDAKQGGGYGYTF. CDR3 DNA: TGCAGTGCTAGAGATGCGAAACAGGGGGGAGGTTATGGCTACACCTTC.

The table lists this clonotype with a few counts. The chain couples TRBV6-2 or TRBV6-3 to TRBJ2-1; TRBD1 aligns across 7 bases. The ends lost 7 bases at V and 0 bases at J; junction bases unmatched: 6. This CDR3 contains 15 residues. Per the germline V gene, CDR1 is MNHEY and CDR2 is SVGEGT. The CDR3 sequence: CASIRQGGSYNEQFF. As DNA, the CDR3 is TGTGCCAGCATAAGACAGGGTGGCTCCTACAATGAGCAGTTCTTC.

This clonotype has more than one count but fewer than ten. V gene TRBV11-2 combines with J gene TRBJ2-7; either TRBD1 or TRBD2 may fit D (5 bases each). There are 15 residues in the CDR3. V gave up 0 bases and J gave up 3 bases, with 12 bases separating them. Looked up from germline, CDR1 is SGHAT and CDR2 is FQNNGV. In DNA form, the CDR3 reads TGTGCCAGCAGCTTAGAAGGCCAGGGACGCTACGAGCAGTACTTC. Protein: CASSLEGQGRYEQYF.

This clonotype showed up many times. J is TRBJ2-7 and V is TRBV4-1; D is perhaps TRBD2 (5 bases). The CDR3 is 14 amino acids. Germline CDR1 MGHRA, CDR2 YSYEKL. Trimming took 4 bases from V and 2 from J, leaving 12 bases between them. The CDR3 region is CASSPGSPTYEQYF. The CDR3 bases are TGCGCCAGCAGCCCGGGGTCCCCTACCTACGAGCAGTACTTC.

This clonotype came up a few times. The chain carries TRBV5-6 and TRBJ2-3, with TRBD2 matching over 14 bases. V shed 4 bases and J 2 bases; nucleotides not matched to a gene: 6. The CDR3 spans 17 residues. Germline CDR1 is SGHDT and CDR2 is YYEEEE. The CDR3 DNA follows: TGTGCCAGCAGCCCGGGACTAGCGGGGGCTTACACAGATACGCAGTATTTT. Protein sequence: CASSPGLAGAYTDTQYF.

This clonotype showed up many times. This chain connects TRBV6-2 or TRBV6-3 to TRBJ1-5; no definite D call. Per the germline V gene, CDR1 is MNHEY and CDR2 is SVGEGT. V shed 2 bases and J shed 0 bases, with 8 bases lying between them. This CDR3 is built from 15 residues. The CDR3 region is CASSYVEDSNQPQHF. The CDR3 DNA is TGTGCCAGCAGTTACGTGGAAGATAGCAATCAGCCCCAGCATTTT.

The chain uses TRBV9 and TRBJ1-2; D unclear. Trimming removed 0 bases at V and 6 bases at J, with 12 bases between. The CDR3 sequence is 14 residues long. Germline V lookup: CDR1 SGDLS, CDR2 YYNGEE. DNA for the CDR3: TGTGCCAGCAGCGTAGCCAGGAGAGGGAATGGCTACACCTTC. Its translation: CASSVARRGNGYTF. The full variable domain, with the rest looked up from reference TRBV9 and TRBJ1-2, is DSGVTQTPKHLITATGQRVTLRCSPRSGDLSVYWYQQSLDQGLQFLIQYYNGEERAKGNILERFSAQQFPDLHSELNLSSLELGDSALYFCASSVARRGNGYTFGSGTRLTVV.

The chain joins TRBV20-1 to TRBJ2-3, with TRBD2 as a possible D gene (6 bases). Trimming removed 0 bases from V and 5 bases from J, with 18 bases in between. This CDR3 is 16 amino acids long. In germline, CDR1 is DFQATT, CDR2 SNEGSKA (reference sequence). The CDR3 DNA reads TGCAGTGCTAGAGATCTGTGGGCGACGCGGGAAGATACGCAGTATTTT. Translated, it gives CSARDLWATREDTQYF.

V is TRBV7-2 and J is TRBJ1-1, with 9 nucleotides matching TRBD1. The CDR3 runs 18 residues. Germline CDR1 is SGHTA and CDR2 is FQGNSA. V trimming: 2 bases; J trimming: 0 bases; junction bases outside the gene matches: 10. DNA of the CDR3: TGTGCCAGCAGCTTAAAGGGAGGGGACAGGGCAATGAACACTGAAGCTTTCTTT. Protein sequence: CASSLKGGDRAMNTEAFF.

This clonotype came up a few times. This CDR3 reads CASSWSEQETQYF. The CDR3 nucleotides are TGTGCCAGCAGCTGGTCAGAACAAGAGACCCAGTACTTC. This rearrangement joins TRBV7-9 to TRBJ2-5; D gene ambiguous. Trimming left V 4 bases short and J 2 bases short, with 8 bases between. This CDR3 region has 13 residues. Germline lookup yields CDR1 SEHNR and CDR2 FQNEAQ (reference sequence).